These 17 T cell receptor beta chains were all obtained from the same sample, sequenced in a study of PD-1 blockade in classical Hodgkin lymphoma. Profiled with immunoSEQ multiplex PCR; TCRdb holds only in-frame clones, not every one. This sample carries about 6,600 clones, approximately 75% of them seen once, and the ten largest clones take more than 35%. After autologous stem cell transplantation all patients relapsed, and prior brentuximab vedotin exposure differed between cohorts. The sample consisted of peripheral blood mononuclear cells (PBMCs), taken at baseline. The receptors here all came from a human donor with classical Hodgkin lymphoma.

V usage is TRBV2 and J usage is TRBJ1-5; 7 bases map to TRBD1. Germline-derived CDR1 and CDR2 are SNHLY and FYNNEI. This CDR3 contains 18 residues. J lost 0 bases, V lost 3 bases, and 11 bases had no gene match. The DNA of the CDR3 is TGTGCCAGCAGTGATCCCGGGACAGCGAGCTATAGCAATCAGCCCCAGCATTTT. Residues: CASSDPGTASYSNQPQHF.

Comments on this clone: The same CDR3 is also encoded by other DNA sequences in this sample. The chain recombines TRBV19 with TRBJ1-3; tentatively, D is TRBD1 (5 bases). Trimming cost V 1 base and J 2 bases, with 12 bases left between them. This CDR3 region has 16 residues. CDR1 and CDR2 (germline): LNHDA, SQIVND (reference sequence). CDR3 loop: CASSIGPQGAGNTIYF. The DNA of the CDR3 is TGTGCCAGTAGTATAGGACCGCAGGGAGCTGGAAACACCATATATTTT.

This clone has a handful of counts. This rearrangement joins TRBV28 to TRBJ2-5; D gene ambiguous. V was clipped by 7 bases and J by 1 base, with 10 bases between them. Germline CDR1 MDHEN, CDR2 SYDVKM. The CDR3 extends over 13 amino acids. The DNA of the CDR3 is TGTGCCAGCAAAAAGCACCTCCAAGAGACCCAGTACTTC. Protein sequence: CASKKHLQETQYF.

The chain is built from TRBV19 and TRBJ2-7; no firm D call. Trimming removed 3 bases at V and 2 bases at J, with 20 bases between. CDR3 length equals 17 residues. Germline V gene lookup returns CDR1 LNHDA and CDR2 SQIVND (reference sequence). This chain's CDR3 is CASSMLLTRLIPYEQYF. The CDR3 nucleotides are TGTGCCAGTAGTATGTTGTTGACTCGCCTTATTCCCTACGAGCAGTACTTC.

The rearrangement joins TRBV12-1 to TRBJ2-7; TRBD1 is taken as the D call from the table, unchecked against the DNA. TRBV12-1 is a pseudogene segment. This CDR3 has 14 amino acids. DNA of the CDR3: TGTGCCAGCAGCCCCCGGACAGGAAACTACGAGCAGTACTTC. As protein: CASSPRTGNYEQYF.

CDR3: CASSDGQNTGELFF. CDR3 sequence (DNA): TGTGCCAGCAGTGACGGACAGAACACCGGGGAGCTGTTTTTT. The rearrangement joins TRBV6-4 to TRBJ2-2, with D possibly being TRBD1 (5 bases). In germline, CDR1 is MRHNA, CDR2 SNTAGT. The CDR3 runs 14 residues. V lost 2 bases and J 1 base, leaving 5 bases between the germline ends.

The table lists this clone with a count of one. The chain links TRBV18 to TRBJ1-2; 7 bases map to TRBD1. Germline CDR1 reads KGHSH; CDR2 reads LQKENI. The CDR3 has 15 amino acids. J lost 6 bases, V lost 3 bases, and 10 bases had no gene match. CDR3 DNA sequence: TGTGCCAGCTCACCGACGACAACAGGGGTGGATGGCTACACCTTC. Amino acids: CASSPTTTGVDGYTF.

About this clone: One end of the junction is discordant with germline, which a read error may explain. This CDR3 is also generated by other DNA sequences in the sample. This sequence joins TRBV7-2 and TRBJ2-1; 10 nucleotides align to TRBD1. CDR3 size: 15 residues. CDR1 and CDR2 (germline): SGHTA, FQGNSA. CDR3 bases: TGTGCTAGCAGCTTAGACAGGGGGCCTGCGAATGAGCAGTTCTTC. Translated: CASSLDRGPANEQFF.

Written as DNA, the CDR3 is TGTGCCAGCTCCCCTGGACAGGGATCCTACAATGAGCAGTTCTTC. Its protein product is CASSPGQGSYNEQFF. The chain links TRBV18 to TRBJ2-1, with 8 positions matching TRBD1. V shed 6 bases, J shed 1 base, and the junction held 5 bases outside the gene matches. The CDR3 is 15 amino acids. The germline V gene has CDR1 KGHSH and CDR2 LQKENI. Complete variable domain (other parts from reference TRBV18 and TRBJ2-1): NAGVMQNPRHLVRRRGQEARLRCSPMKGHSHVYWYRQLPEEGLKFMVYLQKENIIDESGMPKERFSAEFPKEGPSILRIQQVVRGDSAAYFCASSPGQGSYNEQFFGPGTRLTVL.

The V gene is TRBV7-6, the J gene TRBJ2-1, with TRBD2 matching 9 bases. The J segment lost 7 bases and the V segment lost 4 bases, leaving 5 bases of the junction unmatched. CDR3 size: 14 residues. CDR1 and CDR2 from the germline V gene are SGHVS and FNYEAQ. CDR3: CASSSSGMRNEQFF. CDR3 bases: TGTGCCAGCAGCTCTAGCGGGATGAGGAATGAGCAGTTCTTC.

V gene TRBV5-1 combines with J gene TRBJ1-4, with TRBD1 matching over 8 bases. The germline gives CDR1 SGHRS, CDR2 YFSETQ. V dropped 0 bases and J dropped 6; count of bases not matched to a gene: 4. This CDR3 has 15 residues. CDR3 amino acids: CASSLVQGAYEKLFF. CDR3 coding DNA: TGCGCCAGCAGCTTGGTCCAGGGGGCTTATGAAAAACTGTTTTTT.

The CDR3 protein is CAWRGQANQPQHF. The CDR3 region has the DNA TGTGCCTGGAGGGGTCAGGCAAATCAGCCCCAGCATTTT. The chain couples TRBV30 to TRBJ1-5, with D unclear. This CDR3 region has 13 residues. Germline V CDR1 and CDR2: GTSNPN, SVGIG (reference sequence). Trimming stripped 3 bases from V and 4 bases from J, with 10 bases between.

The genes are TRBV6-1 and TRBJ2-2; no clear D gene. CDR1 MNHNS and CDR2 SASEGT come from the germline V gene. Trimming took off 4 bases at V and 1 base at J, with 10 bases between the two ends. This CDR3 has 15 amino acids. The CDR3 spells CASSVSSKNTGELFF. CDR3 nucleotide sequence: TGTGCCAGCAGTGTGAGCAGCAAGAACACCGGGGAGCTGTTTTTT.

The chain joins TRBV15 to TRBJ2-5; TRBD2 agrees at 8 bases. Germline V CDR1 and CDR2: LNHNV, YYDKDF (reference sequence). CDR3 length equals 18 residues. J lost 4 bases, V lost 3 bases, and 16 bases had no gene match. The CDR3 reads CATSSWGLTGGLVETQYF. DNA for the CDR3: TGTGCCACCAGCAGTTGGGGACTAACGGGAGGGCTGGTAGAGACCCAGTACTTC.

V usage is TRBV4-1 and J usage is TRBJ1-5, with D possibly TRBD1 on 6 matching bases. The CDR3 has 15 amino acids. Germline V CDR1 and CDR2: MGHRA, YSYEKL. With 6 bases removed from V and 0 bases from J, the gap between germline ends came to 12 bases. CDR3 residues: CASSRTVSSNQPQHF. CDR3 bases: TGCGCCAGCAGTCGGACAGTTTCTAGCAATCAGCCCCAGCATTTT.

The rearrangement joins TRBV29-1 to TRBJ1-1; weak D call: TRBD1 (5 bases). CDR3 length: 12 residues. Per germline, CDR1 SQVTM and CDR2 ANQGSEA. V shed 6 bases and J shed 2 bases, with 10 bases lying between them. CDR3 sequence reads: CSVNQGNTEAFF. The CDR3, as DNA: TGCAGCGTGAATCAGGGAAACACTGAAGCTTTCTTT.

The chain is built from TRBV19 and TRBJ2-1; maybe TRBD2 (5 bases). The CDR3 runs 15 residues. The germline V and J ends were trimmed by 5 bases and 2 bases, with 13 bases remaining between them. CDR1 is LNHDA and CDR2 is SQIVND in the germline V gene (reference sequence). CDR3 protein: CASSDEGEAYNEQFF. In DNA, the CDR3 is TGTGCCAGTAGTGACGAGGGAGAGGCCTACAATGAGCAGTTCTTC.